This TCR beta chain originates from a study of T cell changes during pregnancy in multiple sclerosis. This CDR3 has 12 residues. V gave up 4 bases and J gave up 15 bases; unmatched junction bases: 11. CDR1 is GTSNPN, CDR2 SVGIG, per germline (reference sequence). The method was immunoSEQ multiplex PCR; TCRdb's version includes in-frame clones alone and lacks a portion of them. The sample contains 35,000 to 50,000 clones, about nine tenths of which appear only once. This TCR was sampled from a female donor with multiple sclerosis, enrolled in a pregnancy study. Sequenced input: PBMCs (not recorded whether the cells were cultured). The chain joins TRBV30 to TRBJ1-5; 8 bases line up with TRBD1. CDR3 sequence reads: CAWTLGAGGLHF. CDR3 sequence (DNA): TGTGCCTGGACACTAGGCGCAGGGGGCCTGCATTTT.